The 13 T cell receptor beta chains below come from one sample, sequenced in a study of OX40 agonist ivuxolimab in advanced cancers. Sequencing was performed with immunoSEQ multiplex PCR; in TCRdb, only in-frame clones are kept and a portion is missing. The table includes about 62,000 clones, around 79% detected once. Here the sequenced sample was CD4+ or CD8+ T cells sorted from blood, taken in a trial of the OX40 agonist ivuxolimab. These receptors came from an adult with an advanced solid tumor such as melanoma, head and neck, liver or kidney cancer.

CDR3: CASSDRGAEAFF. The CDR3 DNA reads as TGTGCCAGCAGCGACAGGGGGGCTGAAGCTTTCTTT. The chain recombines TRBV7-3 with TRBJ1-1; the match to TRBD1 covers 9 bases. The V and J ends lost 5 bases and 6 bases, in that order; junction bases with no gene match: 1. Germline CDR1 reads SGHTA; CDR2 reads FQGTGA. The CDR3 is 12 residues long.

This clone was counted a single time. The chain joins TRBV5-4 to TRBJ2-5; 7 bases are a match to TRBD1. The junction had 8 bases not matched to a gene; V was cut back by 4 bases and J by 5 bases. CDR1 and CDR2 from the germline V gene are SGHNT and YYREEE (reference sequence). CDR3 length equals 14 residues. CDR3 coding DNA: TGTGCCAGCAGCCCCGCAGGGGGTTTCGAGACCCAGTACTTC. It translates to CASSPAGGFETQYF.

This chain connects TRBV5-1 to TRBJ2-1; TRBD2 might be the D (5 bases). The length of the CDR3 is 13 residues. The germline V gene has CDR1 SGHRS and CDR2 YFSETQ. Trimming removed 2 bases from V and 6 bases from J, with 9 bases in between. CDR3: CASSFGSGNEQFF. CDR3 DNA sequence: TGCGCCAGCAGCTTTGGCAGCGGCAATGAGCAGTTCTTC.

CDR3 nucleotides: TGTGCCAGCAGCTTGTTAGGGGTGGACACTGAAGCTTTCTTT. This translates into CASSLLGVDTEAFF. The chain links TRBV5-6 to TRBJ1-1; tentative D call: TRBD1 (5 bases). The CDR3 is made up of 14 amino acids. Germline assignment: CDR1 SGHDT and CDR2 YYEEEE. The V and J ends lost 1 base and 3 bases respectively, with 10 bases between them.

The rearrangement uses TRBV7-2 and TRBJ2-5; no clear D gene. The DNA end lines up better with TRBJ2-7; the J call may be wrong. The germline CDR1 and CDR2 sequences are SGHTA and FQGNSA. CDR3 length: 14 residues. CDR3 loop: CASSLDGSNYEQYF. The CDR3 DNA sequence: TGTGCCAGCAGCTTAGATGGCAGCAATTACGAGCAGTACTTC.

The J gene is TRBJ1-5, the V gene TRBV19, with 7 positions matching TRBD1. V was pared by 9 bases and J by 5 bases, with 13 bases of the junction left unmatched. The CDR3 extends over 15 amino acids. Germline V gene sequence: CDR1 LNHDA, CDR2 SQIVND (reference sequence). CDR3 loop: CASRTQGVTDQPQHF. CDR3 sequence (DNA): TGTGCCAGCAGAACCCAGGGGGTTACGGATCAGCCCCAGCATTTT.

V usage is TRBV7-3 and J usage is TRBJ2-2; 9 bases are shared with TRBD1. The junction had 1 base not matched to a gene; V was cut back by 2 bases and J by 6 bases. This CDR3 has 14 residues. The germline V gene encodes CDR1 SGHTA and CDR2 FQGTGA. The CDR3 DNA follows: TGTGCCAGCAGCTTAGGGACAGGGCCCGGGGAGCTGTTTTTT. This codes for CASSLGTGPGELFF.

The gene calls are TRBV30 and TRBJ2-1; the match to TRBD2 covers 10 bases. The CDR3 is 14 amino acids. V gave up 2 bases and J gave up 6 bases; unmatched junction bases: 4. Per the germline V gene, CDR1 is GTSNPN and CDR2 is SVGIG (reference sequence). The CDR3 is CAWSRAGGRNEQFF. In DNA, the CDR3 is TGTGCCTGGAGTAGAGCGGGAGGGCGCAATGAGCAGTTCTTC. The full variable domain, its missing parts supplied by reference TRBV30 and TRBJ2-1, is SQTIHQWPATLVQPVGSPLSLECTVEGTSNPNLYWYRQAAGRGLQLLFYSVGIGQISSEVPQNLSASRPQDRQFILSSKKLLLSDSGFYLCAWSRAGGRNEQFFGPGTRLTVL.

In this sample, this clone turned up a few times. This chain joins TRBV7-9 and TRBJ1-1; 7 bases are a match to TRBD1. J was trimmed by 6 bases and V by 4 bases; bases with no gene match: 17. CDR3 length: 17 residues. Germline CDR1 SEHNR, CDR2 FQNEAQ (reference sequence). CDR3 DNA sequence: TGTGCCAGCAGCTCCCGGGAACAGGGGTTCCCTGGGGCTGAAGCTTTCTTT. As protein: CASSSREQGFPGAEAFF.

This chain links TRBV9 with TRBJ1-5; D not resolved. In germline, CDR1 is SGDLS, CDR2 YYNGEE. Trimming shortened V by 2 bases and J by 3 bases, and 9 bases separated the two germline ends. This CDR3 has 14 residues. The CDR3 spells CASSVGNNNQPQHF. CDR3 DNA: TGTGCCAGCAGCGTGGGGAATAACAATCAGCCCCAGCATTTT.

The chain joins TRBV29-1 to TRBJ1-2, with D tentatively TRBD1 (5 bases). Germline CDR1 SQVTM, CDR2 ANQGSEA. The CDR3 is 11 residues long. Trimming left V 4 bases short and J 8 bases short, with 11 bases between. The CDR3 sequence is CSVVGVEGYTF. In nucleotides, the CDR3 is TGCAGCGTTGTGGGGGTAGAAGGCTACACCTTC.

The CDR3 here is CASSRAGSTDTQYF. The CDR3 nucleotides are TGTGCCAGTAGTAGAGCGGGAAGCACAGATACGCAGTATTTT. The V gene is TRBV19, the J gene TRBJ2-3; the match to TRBD2 covers 7 bases. The CDR3 is made up of 14 amino acids. The V and J ends lost 4 bases and 0 bases, in that order; junction bases with no gene match: 1. Germline loops: CDR1 LNHDA, CDR2 SQIVND (reference sequence).

This clone was recorded only once. The genes are TRBV5-6 and TRBJ2-3, with TRBD2 identical over 11 bases. This CDR3 region has 16 residues. V was clipped by 5 bases and J by 5 bases; unmatched bases: 10. Germline V CDR1 and CDR2: SGHDT, YYEEEE. CDR3: CASSSLLAGVQDTQYF. For the CDR3, the DNA is TGTGCCAGCAGTTCGCTACTAGCGGGAGTACAAGATACGCAGTATTTT. Looking up the rest from reference TRBV5-6 and TRBJ2-3 gives the full variable domain: DAGVTQSPTHLIKTRGQQVTLRCSPKSGHDTVSWYQQALGQGPQFIFQYYEEEERQRGNFPDRFSGHQFPNYSSELNVNALLLGDSALYLCASSSLLAGVQDTQYFGPGTRLTVL.